This T cell receptor beta chain was sequenced in a study of cytomegalovirus exposure and HLA in healthy donors. This PCR relied on a set of 60 Vbeta primers and 13 Jbeta primers. Produced via immunoSEQ multiplex PCR; TCRdb's table is partial and in-frame only. This sample has 95,000 to 150,000 clones, with approximately 79% found just once. This clone was counted between two and nine times. Its antigen is not known. The CDR3 runs 13 residues. Germline loops: CDR1 ENHRY, CDR2 SYGVKD. Trimming pared 7 bases from V and 4 bases from J, leaving 14 bases between. Study-wide points: A later analysis linked about 17,000 TCR beta sequences to HLA alleles at 0.05 false discovery rate.

This receptor was obtained from a man in his thirties or forties in good health and CMV-seronegative. The sample comprised PBMCs. This chain joins TRBV10-3 and TRBJ2-7; D might be TRBD2 (6 bases). The CDR3: CAIKGRGGYEQYF. The CDR3 DNA sequence: TGTGCCATCAAGGGGCGGGGTGGGTACGAGCAGTACTTC.